This is a list of T cell receptor beta chains from one sample in a study of human T cells and chemical hapten exposure. Using its own MiXCR run on the RACE reads, TCRdb lists one record per CDR3 protein. Of around 99,000 distinct CDR3 sequences listed, 9% to 9.5% are singletons. The sample in question was whole blood, obtained in connection with sensitization to the hapten diphenylcyclopropenone (DPC). These receptors were taken from a woman aged 40 to 49 with alopecia areata. Some clones in this sample may be carry-over from other donors' samples. CDR3s include the opening cysteine and the closing phenylalanine or tryptophan. The order of the fields is D gene, J gene, V gene, clone size, CDR3 DNA, CDR3 protein. The D gene is left open where the match is weak. Clone size is shown for a subset of rows, as once, few, many or a class of expanded clone.

D gene: .
J gene: TRBJ2-2
V gene: TRBV9
clone size: .
CDR3 DNA: TGTGCCAGCAGCGAGAACACCGGGGAGCTGTTTTTT
CDR3 protein: CASSENTGELFF

D gene: TRBD2
J gene: TRBJ2-1
V gene: TRBV10-3
clone size: .
CDR3 DNA: TGTGCCATCAGTGAGTCGGTAGCGGGGGGGCAAAATGAGCAGTTCTTC
CDR3 protein: CAISESVAGGQNEQFF

D gene: TRBD1
J gene: TRBJ2-6
V gene: TRBV5-4
clone size: few
CDR3 DNA: TGTGCCAGCAGCTCAGGGGGACAACCAACGAGCTGGGCCAACGTCCTGACTTTC
CDR3 protein: CASSSGGQPTSWANVLTF

D gene: TRBD1
J gene: TRBJ2-5
V gene: TRBV7-2
clone size: .
CDR3 DNA: TGTGCCAGCAGCGCCCGACAGGGGGCGCTTCCCAGATCGTACTTC
CDR3 protein: CASSARQGALPRSYF

D gene: TRBD1
J gene: TRBJ2-7
V gene: TRBV30
clone size: many
CDR3 DNA: TGTGCCTGTGGACAGGGCTACGAGCAGTACTTC
CDR3 protein: CACGQGYEQYF

D gene: TRBD1
J gene: TRBJ1-2
V gene: TRBV5-1
clone size: many
CDR3 DNA: TGCGCCAGCAGCCCCTCTGGACAGGGTGTTGGCTACACCTTC
CDR3 protein: CASSPSGQGVGYTF

D gene: TRBD2
J gene: TRBJ2-1
V gene: TRBV6-2/TRBV6-3
clone size: .
CDR3 DNA: TGTGCCAGCAGTCAACTAGCGGGGTCCTACAATGAGCAGTTCTTC
CDR3 protein: CASSQLAGSYNEQFF

D gene: .
J gene: TRBJ2-1
V gene: TRBV6-5
clone size: .
CDR3 DNA: TGTGCCAGCAGTTACTCTTTCGCACCGAGCTCCTACAATGAGCAGTTCTTC
CDR3 protein: CASSYSFAPSSYNEQFF

D gene: .
J gene: TRBJ2-1
V gene: TRBV27
clone size: few
CDR3 DNA: TGTGCCAGCAGTTTATATCCGAGCTCCTACAATGAGCAGTTCTTC
CDR3 protein: CASSLYPSSYNEQFF

D gene: .
J gene: TRBJ2-5
V gene: TRBV7-9
clone size: .
CDR3 DNA: TGTGCCAGCAGCTCCCCGGGACCCCCGGCCCAGTACTTC
CDR3 protein: CASSSPGPPAQYF

D gene: .
J gene: TRBJ1-4
V gene: TRBV6-1
clone size: few
CDR3 DNA: TGTGCCAGCAGTTCGGCCCCGGCGACTAATGAAAAACTGTTTTTT
CDR3 protein: CASSSAPATNEKLFF

D gene: TRBD1
J gene: TRBJ1-2
V gene: TRBV2
clone size: .
CDR3 DNA: TGTGCCACCCAAGGGCAGGGGGTACAAGGCTACACCTTC
CDR3 protein: CATQGQGVQGYTF

D gene: .
J gene: TRBJ2-7
V gene: TRBV20-1
clone size: many
CDR3 DNA: TGCAGTGCTCCCAGGCGGGGCGAGCAGTACTTC
CDR3 protein: CSAPRRGEQYF

D gene: .
J gene: TRBJ1-5
V gene: TRBV2
clone size: many
CDR3 DNA: TGTGCCAGCAGGGCAGGGTATAGCAATCAGCCCCAGCATTTT
CDR3 protein: CASRAGYSNQPQHF

D gene: .
J gene: TRBJ2-3
V gene: TRBV9
clone size: .
CDR3 DNA: TGTGCCAGCAGCGAGCGGGTACTAGCAGTTACAGATACGCAGTATTTT
CDR3 protein: CASSERVLAVTDTQYF

D gene: .
J gene: TRBJ2-1
V gene: TRBV7-2
clone size: many
CDR3 DNA: TGTGCCAGCACGCAGGGACTCAGCAATGAGCAGTTCTTC
CDR3 protein: CASTQGLSNEQFF

D gene: TRBD1
J gene: TRBJ1-5
V gene: TRBV5-6
clone size: many
CDR3 DNA: TGTGCCAGCAGCAAACAGGGGCCCAGGCAGCCCCAGCATTTT
CDR3 protein: CASSKQGPRQPQHF

D gene: TRBD1
J gene: TRBJ2-1
V gene: TRBV10-1
clone size: .
CDR3 DNA: TGCGCCAGCAGTCGGGACAGGAACGGGAATGAGCAGTTCTTC
CDR3 protein: CASSRDRNGNEQFF

D gene: .
J gene: TRBJ2-2
V gene: TRBV7-9
clone size: few
CDR3 DNA: TGTGCCAGCAGCTTACAGGGAATCGGGGAGCTGTTTTTT
CDR3 protein: CASSLQGIGELFF

D gene: .
J gene: TRBJ1-1
V gene: TRBV6-6
clone size: medium-sized
CDR3 DNA: TGTGCCAGCAGCGCAGGATTTACTGAAGCTTTCTTT
CDR3 protein: CASSAGFTEAFF

D gene: .
J gene: TRBJ1-6
V gene: TRBV5-5
clone size: many
CDR3 DNA: TGTGCCAGCAGCTTGGCGGGGATGTGGATTGATTATAATTCACCCCTCCACTTT
CDR3 protein: CASSLAGMWIDYNSPLHF

D gene: .
J gene: TRBJ2-7
V gene: TRBV11-2
clone size: many
CDR3 DNA: TGTGCCAGCAGCTTAAGAACAGGAGCCTACGAGCAGTACTTC
CDR3 protein: CASSLRTGAYEQYF

D gene: .
J gene: TRBJ2-5
V gene: TRBV4-3
clone size: few
CDR3 DNA: TGCGCCAGCAGCCTTTCCCGAGGCGGGGCACTGGAGACCCAGTACTTC
CDR3 protein: CASSLSRGGALETQYF

D gene: .
J gene: TRBJ1-5
V gene: TRBV6-2/TRBV6-3
clone size: many
CDR3 DNA: TGTGCCAGCAGTTCCCGACGGGACACCAGGCATTTT
CDR3 protein: CASSSRRDTRHF

D gene: .
J gene: TRBJ2-7
V gene: TRBV11-2
clone size: few
CDR3 DNA: TGTGCCAGCAGCTTAACTATCTCCTCCGGGACACACTACGAGCAGTACTTC
CDR3 protein: CASSLTISSGTHYEQYF

D gene: TRBD2
J gene: TRBJ2-3
V gene: TRBV2
clone size: few
CDR3 DNA: TGTGCCAGCAGTACCCCGACTAGCGGGGGGGCAACAGACACAGATACGCAGTATTTT
CDR3 protein: CASSTPTSGGATDTDTQYF

D gene: .
J gene: TRBJ2-1
V gene: TRBV11-3
clone size: many
CDR3 DNA: TGTGCCAGCAGCTTACTCGCCGACAATGAGCAGTTCTTC
CDR3 protein: CASSLLADNEQFF

D gene: TRBD2
J gene: TRBJ2-1
V gene: TRBV4-3
clone size: many
CDR3 DNA: TGCGCCAGCAGCCTACAAGGGAGGGGCCACAATGAGCAGTTCTTC
CDR3 protein: CASSLQGRGHNEQFF

D gene: .
J gene: TRBJ2-1
V gene: TRBV29-1
clone size: few
CDR3 DNA: TGCAGCGTTGCGCGCTTCTACAATGAGCAGTTCTTC
CDR3 protein: CSVARFYNEQFF

D gene: TRBD1
J gene: TRBJ2-1
V gene: TRBV7-8
clone size: few
CDR3 DNA: TGTGCCAGCAGCCAAGACAGGGGTAATGAGCAGTTCTTC
CDR3 protein: CASSQDRGNEQFF

D gene: .
J gene: TRBJ1-4
V gene: TRBV12-3/TRBV12-4
clone size: many
CDR3 DNA: TGTGCCAGCAGCCTAGGAGAAAAACTGTTTTTT
CDR3 protein: CASSLGEKLFF

D gene: TRBD2
J gene: TRBJ2-1
V gene: TRBV4-3
clone size: .
CDR3 DNA: TGCGCCAGCAGCCAAATTCGAGCTAGCGGGGCCGGGAATGAGCAGTTCTTC
CDR3 protein: CASSQIRASGAGNEQFF

D gene: .
J gene: TRBJ2-2
V gene: TRBV30
clone size: many
CDR3 DNA: TGTGCCTGGTCCCGGGCTCCGAACACCGGGGAGCTGTTTTTT
CDR3 protein: CAWSRAPNTGELFF

D gene: .
J gene: TRBJ1-6
V gene: TRBV28
clone size: .
CDR3 DNA: TGTGCCAGCAGTTTAGGGGGAATTAATTCACCCCTCCACTTT
CDR3 protein: CASSLGGINSPLHF

D gene: TRBD2
J gene: TRBJ2-4
V gene: TRBV7-9
clone size: many
CDR3 DNA: TGTGCCAGCAGCTCGCAGCTGGTAGCGGGGGTAATAGCCAAAAACATTCAGTACTTC
CDR3 protein: CASSSQLVAGVIAKNIQYF

D gene: .
J gene: TRBJ2-7
V gene: TRBV5-4
clone size: few
CDR3 DNA: TGTGCCAGCAGCTTAAGCGGGACATTCAGAGAGCAGTACTTC
CDR3 protein: CASSLSGTFREQYF

D gene: .
J gene: TRBJ2-1
V gene: TRBV4-3
clone size: .
CDR3 DNA: TGCGCCAGCAGCCAAGGATGGGGCCCGAGCAATGAGCAGTTCTTC
CDR3 protein: CASSQGWGPSNEQFF

D gene: .
J gene: TRBJ1-1
V gene: TRBV5-1
clone size: few
CDR3 DNA: TGCGCCAGCAGCACGAAAGGGGCTATGAACACTGAAGCTTTCTTT
CDR3 protein: CASSTKGAMNTEAFF

D gene: TRBD1
J gene: TRBJ2-3
V gene: TRBV12-3/TRBV12-4
clone size: many
CDR3 DNA: TGTGCCAGCAGGCCCGACAGGGGATTGCGGGCAGATACGCAGTATTTT
CDR3 protein: CASRPDRGLRADTQYF

D gene: .
J gene: TRBJ2-1
V gene: TRBV28
clone size: many
CDR3 DNA: TGTGCCAGCAGTTTCTTACAGGAATACAATGAGCAGTTCTTC
CDR3 protein: CASSFLQEYNEQFF

D gene: TRBD1
J gene: TRBJ2-7
V gene: TRBV7-9
clone size: .
CDR3 DNA: TGTGCCAGCAGCGAGACATTAACAGGGGGCCATTACGAGCAGTACTTC
CDR3 protein: CASSETLTGGHYEQYF

D gene: .
J gene: TRBJ1-5
V gene: TRBV6-2/TRBV6-3
clone size: few
CDR3 DNA: TGTGCCAGCAGTTACTCCTGGACACCGAATCAGCCCCAGCATTTT
CDR3 protein: CASSYSWTPNQPQHF

D gene: .
J gene: TRBJ2-1
V gene: TRBV18
clone size: many
CDR3 DNA: TGTGCCAGCTCACTGTACGGGACGAAATTGTCTCAAATTTACAATGAGCAGTTCTTC
CDR3 protein: CASSLYGTKLSQIYNEQFF

D gene: .
J gene: TRBJ1-3
V gene: TRBV6-6
clone size: many
CDR3 DNA: TGTGCCAGCAGTTTGGGTTCAAACACCATATATTTT
CDR3 protein: CASSLGSNTIYF

D gene: .
J gene: TRBJ1-6
V gene: TRBV11-2
clone size: .
CDR3 DNA: TGTGCCAGCAGCTCTTCGTATTCACCCCTCCACTTT
CDR3 protein: CASSSSYSPLHF

D gene: .
J gene: TRBJ1-2
V gene: TRBV7-2
clone size: many
CDR3 DNA: TGTGCCAGCAGCTTAGCCTCCACTCCGGTGTGGGAGGAGGGATATTATGGCTACACCTTC
CDR3 protein: CASSLASTPVWEEGYYGYTF